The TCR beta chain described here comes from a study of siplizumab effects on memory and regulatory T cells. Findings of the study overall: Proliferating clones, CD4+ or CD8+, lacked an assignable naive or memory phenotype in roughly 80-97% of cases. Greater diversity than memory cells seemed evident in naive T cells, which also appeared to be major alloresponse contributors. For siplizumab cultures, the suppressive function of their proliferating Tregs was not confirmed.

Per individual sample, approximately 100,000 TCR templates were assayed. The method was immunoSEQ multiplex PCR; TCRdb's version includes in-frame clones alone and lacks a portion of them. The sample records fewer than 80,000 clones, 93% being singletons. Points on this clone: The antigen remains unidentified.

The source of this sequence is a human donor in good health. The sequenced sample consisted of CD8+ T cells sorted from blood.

The CDR3 here is CASSFRGNRESYEQYF. The CDR3 bases are TGTGCCAGCAGTTTTAGGGGGAACAGGGAGAGCTACGAGCAGTACTTC. The chain couples TRBV28 to TRBJ2-7; the D gene is possibly TRBD1 (6 bases). Trimming shortened V by 3 bases and J by 3 bases, and 18 bases separated the two germline ends. This CDR3 is built from 16 residues. Germline values: CDR1 MDHEN, CDR2 SYDVKM.